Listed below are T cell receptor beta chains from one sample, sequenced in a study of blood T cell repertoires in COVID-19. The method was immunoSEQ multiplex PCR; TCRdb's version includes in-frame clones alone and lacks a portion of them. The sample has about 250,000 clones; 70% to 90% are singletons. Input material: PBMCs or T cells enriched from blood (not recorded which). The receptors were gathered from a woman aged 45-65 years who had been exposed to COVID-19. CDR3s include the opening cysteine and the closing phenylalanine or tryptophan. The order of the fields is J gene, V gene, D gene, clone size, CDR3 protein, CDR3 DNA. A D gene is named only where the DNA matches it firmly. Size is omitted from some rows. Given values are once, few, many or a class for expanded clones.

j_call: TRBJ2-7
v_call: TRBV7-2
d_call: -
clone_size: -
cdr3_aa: CASSPWTHSYEQYF
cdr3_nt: TGTGCCAGCAGCCCTTGGACACACAGCTACGAGCAGTACTTC

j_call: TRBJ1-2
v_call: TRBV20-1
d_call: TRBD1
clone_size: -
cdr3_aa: CSAKTGDGYTF
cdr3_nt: TGCAGTGCCAAAACAGGGGATGGCTACACCTTC

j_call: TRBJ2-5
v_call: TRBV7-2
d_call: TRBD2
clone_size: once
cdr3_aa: CASSSLSGGAEETQYF
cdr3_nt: TGTGCCAGCAGCTCCCTGAGCGGGGGGGCCGAAGAGACCCAGTACTTC

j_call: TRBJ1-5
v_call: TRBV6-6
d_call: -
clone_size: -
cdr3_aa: CASSIEGNQPQHF
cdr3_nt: TGTGCCAGCAGTATCGAGGGAAATCAGCCCCAGCATTTT

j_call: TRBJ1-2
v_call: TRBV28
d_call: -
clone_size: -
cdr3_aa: CASSSGFKRTGGYTF
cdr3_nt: TGTGCCAGCAGTTCAGGGTTCAAACGGACGGGTGGCTACACCTTC

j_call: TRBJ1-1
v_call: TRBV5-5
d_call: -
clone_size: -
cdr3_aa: CASSLASAGMNTEAFF
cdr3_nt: TGTGCCAGCAGCTTGGCTTCGGCAGGGATGAACACTGAAGCTTTCTTT

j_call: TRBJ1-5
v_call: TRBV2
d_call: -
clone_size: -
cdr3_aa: CASRRGGLGSNQPQHF
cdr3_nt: TGTGCCAGCAGGAGGGGGGGCTTAGGGAGCAATCAGCCCCAGCATTTT

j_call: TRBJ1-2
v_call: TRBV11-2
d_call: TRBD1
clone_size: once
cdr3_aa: CASSLGTGAGYTF
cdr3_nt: TGTGCCAGCAGCTTAGGGACAGGGGCTGGCTACACCTTC

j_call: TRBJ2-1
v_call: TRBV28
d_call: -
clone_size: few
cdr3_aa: CASSSPMRPTFYNEQFF
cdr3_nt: TGTGCCAGCAGCTCTCCAATGCGGCCGACCTTCTACAATGAGCAGTTCTTC

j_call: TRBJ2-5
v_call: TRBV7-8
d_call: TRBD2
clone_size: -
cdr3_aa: CASSFPPGTSGGRQETQYF
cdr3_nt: TGTGCCAGCAGCTTCCCTCCCGGGACTAGCGGGGGGAGGCAAGAGACCCAGTACTTC

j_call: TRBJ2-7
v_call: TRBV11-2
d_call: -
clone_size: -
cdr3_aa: CASSLEFGGSYEQYF
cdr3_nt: TGTGCCAGCAGCTTAGAATTTGGCGGGTCCTACGAGCAGTACTTC

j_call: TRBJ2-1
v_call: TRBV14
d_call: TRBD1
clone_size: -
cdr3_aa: CASSQGSTGGSRNEQFF
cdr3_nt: TGTGCCAGCAGCCAAGGTTCTACAGGGGGGAGTAGGAATGAGCAGTTCTTC

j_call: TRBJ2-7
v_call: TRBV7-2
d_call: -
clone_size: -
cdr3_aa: CASSPGQRYEQYF
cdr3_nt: TGTGCCAGCAGCCCAGGACAGCGGTACGAGCAGTACTTC